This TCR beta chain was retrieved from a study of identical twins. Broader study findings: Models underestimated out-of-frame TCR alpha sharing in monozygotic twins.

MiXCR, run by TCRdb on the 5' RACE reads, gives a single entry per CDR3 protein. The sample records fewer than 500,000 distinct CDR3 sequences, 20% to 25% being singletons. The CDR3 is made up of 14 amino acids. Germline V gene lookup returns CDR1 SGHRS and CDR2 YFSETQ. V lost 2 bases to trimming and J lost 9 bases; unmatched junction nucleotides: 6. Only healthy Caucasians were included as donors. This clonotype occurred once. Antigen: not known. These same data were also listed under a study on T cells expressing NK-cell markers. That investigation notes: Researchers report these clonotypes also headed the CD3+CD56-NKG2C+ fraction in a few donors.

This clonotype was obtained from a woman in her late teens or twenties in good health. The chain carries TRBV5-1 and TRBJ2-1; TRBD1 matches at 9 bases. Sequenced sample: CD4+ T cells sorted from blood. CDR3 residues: CASSFGQGSFEQFF. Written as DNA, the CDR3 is TGCGCCAGCAGCTTCGGACAGGGGTCGTTTGAGCAGTTCTTC.